The 21 T cell receptor beta chains in this list originate from one sample, sequenced in a study of blood T cell repertoires in COVID-19 (dated by TCRdb to about 2020). The protocol used for the library was the immunoSEQ multiplex PCR assay. TCRdb limited this immuneACCESS table to in-frame rearrangements with V and J called. A share of clones is missing; checked studies link under half to unresolved V genes, and the rest is unexplained. Here the sample has 250,000 to 300,000 clones; 88% occur a single time. The ten largest clones add up to 2% to 2.5% of the sample. Sequenced input: PBMCs or T cells enriched from blood (not recorded which). All receptors come from a woman aged 55-75 years in a cohort exposed to, infected with or recovered from COVID-19 (not recorded which).

CDR3: CASSLEAVGYGYTF. The CDR3 DNA reads TGTGCCAGCAGTTTAGAGGCTGTGGGTTATGGCTACACCTTC. The J gene is TRBJ1-2, the V gene TRBV28; D gene uncertain. The CDR3 consists of 14 residues. Germline assignment: CDR1 MDHEN and CDR2 SYDVKM. V was pared by 2 bases and J by 5 bases, with 12 bases between.

In regard to this clone: This sample includes further DNA sequences coding for the same CDR3. The chain is built from TRBV3-1 (or the pseudogene TRBV3-2) and TRBJ2-7; no reliable D call. The germline CDR1 and CDR2 sequences are LGHDT and YNNKEL (reference sequence). V lost 1 base and J lost 6, with 4 bases in between. The CDR3 is made up of 11 amino acids. The CDR3 region is CASSQAREQYF. As DNA, the CDR3 is TGTGCCAGCAGCCAAGCCCGCGAGCAGTACTTC.

In regard to this clone: This sample also contains other DNA sequences that code for the same CDR3. The chain links TRBV27 to TRBJ1-5; D not resolved. CDR3 length: 13 residues. V gave up 6 bases and J gave up 1 base, with 7 bases separating them. CDR1 and CDR2 (germline): MNHEY, SMNVEV (reference sequence). The CDR3, as DNA: TGTGCCAGCAGCGGACTGAGCAATCAGCCCCAGCATTTT. It encodes CASSGLSNQPQHF.

The chain joins TRBV28 to TRBJ1-3; no clear D. Germline V gene lookup returns CDR1 MDHEN and CDR2 SYDVKM. There are 12 residues in the CDR3. CDR3 region: CLTVSSGNTIYF. CDR3 nucleotides: TGTTTAACGGTGAGCTCTGGAAACACCATATATTTT.

J is TRBJ2-7 and V is TRBV27; 9 nucleotides match TRBD1. Germline CDR1 reads MNHEY; CDR2 reads SMNVEV (reference sequence). The trim removed 5 bases at V and 3 bases at J, leaving 8 bases unmatched. CDR3 length equals 15 residues. The CDR3: CASSPPGQGRYEQYF. The DNA for the CDR3 is TGTGCCAGCAGTCCACCGGGACAGGGCCGCTACGAGCAGTACTTC.

V gene TRBV28 combines with J gene TRBJ2-1, with TRBD1 matching over 9 bases. The length of the CDR3 is 16 residues. J lost 2 bases, V lost 7 bases, and 9 bases had no gene match. Per the germline V gene, CDR1 is MDHEN and CDR2 is SYDVKM. The CDR3 region is CASTLGGDRAYNEQFF. The CDR3 nucleotides read TGTGCCAGCACCCTGGGAGGGGACAGGGCCTACAATGAGCAGTTCTTC.

The chain links TRBV4-1 to TRBJ1-2; TRBD1 matches at 9 bases. Per germline, CDR1 MGHRA and CDR2 YSYEKL. CDR3 length: 14 residues. Trimming cost V 2 bases and J 7 bases; bases outside gene matches: 5. CDR3 bases: TGCGCCAGCAGCCAAAGGGACAGGGATGGTGGCTACACCTTC. Translating gives CASSQRDRDGGYTF.

This clone has at least ten counts. V gene TRBV18 combines with J gene TRBJ2-2; 7 nucleotides line up with TRBD1. The V and J ends lost 5 bases and 5 bases, in that order; junction bases with no gene match: 5. The CDR3 is 14 residues long. CDR1 is KGHSH, CDR2 LQKENI, per germline. The DNA for the CDR3 is TGTGCCAGCTCAGACCGGGACAGTACCGGGGAGCTGTTTTTT. This encodes CASSDRDSTGELFF.

The chain recombines TRBV28 with TRBJ2-1; possibly TRBD2 for D (6 bases). Trimming stripped 7 bases from V and 2 bases from J, with 12 bases between. This CDR3 has 14 residues. CDR1 and CDR2 from the germline V gene are MDHEN and SYDVKM. The CDR3 reads CASTPDYTYNEQFF. CDR3 DNA: TGTGCCAGCACCCCGGACTATACCTACAATGAGCAGTTCTTC.

This chain connects TRBV27 to TRBJ2-2; a weak D match, TRBD2 (6 bases). With 10 bases removed from V and 2 bases from J, the gap between germline ends came to 14 bases. The CDR3 loop spans 14 amino acids. CDR1 and CDR2 from the germline V gene are MNHEY and SMNVEV (reference sequence). CDR3 amino acids: CATQLEGNTGELFF. CDR3 in DNA: TGTGCCACCCAACTGGAGGGAAACACCGGGGAGCTGTTTTTT.

The chain joins TRBV6-1 to TRBJ1-1; D ambiguous. The germline V gene encodes CDR1 MNHNS and CDR2 SASEGT. V lost 3 bases, J lost 5 bases, and 10 bases lay in between. CDR3 size: 13 residues. CDR3 loop: CASSERDGTEAFF. CDR3 coding DNA: TGTGCCAGCAGTGAGAGGGATGGTACTGAAGCTTTCTTT.

This chain uses TRBV28 with TRBJ2-1, with a tentative D call TRBD2 (6 bases). The CDR3 has 14 amino acids. The germline V gene encodes CDR1 MDHEN and CDR2 SYDVKM. The germline V and J ends were trimmed by 3 bases and 6 bases, with 12 bases remaining between them. CDR3: CASSLTGGLNEQFF. The CDR3 region has the DNA TGTGCCAGCAGTTTGACCGGGGGACTCAATGAGCAGTTCTTC.

This clone has just one count. The V call is TRBV28, the J call TRBJ2-7; TRBD1 agrees at 8 bases. The CDR3 length is 14 residues. The V gene end was trimmed by 5 bases and the J gene end by 6 bases; junction bases not matched to a gene: 9. Germline V gene sequence: CDR1 MDHEN, CDR2 SYDVKM. CDR3 in DNA: TGTGCCAGCAGTCTCGGACAGGGATGGGGCGAGCAGTACTTC. This translates into CASSLGQGWGEQYF.

The DNA for the CDR3 is TGTGCCAGCCTCACCCGGACAGGGAACACTGAAGCTTTCTTT. Translation: CASLTRTGNTEAFF. The rearrangement joins TRBV28 to TRBJ1-1; 7 positions match TRBD1. The CDR3 has 14 amino acids. Germline-derived CDR1 and CDR2 are MDHEN and SYDVKM. V lost 8 bases and J lost 1; bases outside the gene matches: 7.

The chain couples TRBV9 to TRBJ2-7, with 7 bases identical to TRBD2. CDR3 length equals 13 residues. The germline CDR1 and CDR2 sequences are SGDLS and YYNGEE. V lost 0 bases, J lost 7 bases, and 4 bases stayed unmatched. The DNA for the CDR3 is TGTGCCAGCAGCGTAGGCGGGGAGGGTGAGCAGTACTTC. Translating it yields CASSVGGEGEQYF.

The gene calls are TRBV12-5 and TRBJ1-1, with D unresolved. The CDR3 has 15 amino acids. V lost 1 base, J lost 1 base, and 10 bases lay in between. Germline CDR1 reads LGHNT; CDR2 reads FRNRAP. Here the CDR3 reads CASGLGGGENTEAFF. The CDR3 nucleotides read TGTGCTAGTGGTTTGGGCGGCGGGGAGAACACTGAAGCTTTCTTT.

The chain carries TRBV6-5 and TRBJ2-2; 10 bases line up with TRBD2. The V and J ends lost 9 bases and 1 base, in that order; junction bases with no gene match: 2. This CDR3 region has 14 residues. CDR1 is MNHEY, CDR2 SVGAGI, per germline. The CDR3 bases are TGTGCCAGACGGACTAGCGGGAACACCGGGGAGCTGTTTTTT. This codes for CARRTSGNTGELFF.

The gene calls are TRBV27 and TRBJ2-7; TRBD2 matches at 8 bases. V lost 3 bases to trimming and J lost 3 bases; unmatched junction nucleotides: 4. The CDR3 runs to 14 residues. Germline V gives CDR1 MNHEY, CDR2 SMNVEV (reference sequence). Here the CDR3 reads CASSLGGTSYEQYF. CDR3 in DNA: TGTGCCAGCAGTTTGGGGGGGACTAGCTACGAGCAGTACTTC.

The chain links TRBV19 to TRBJ1-1, with no clear D. This CDR3 has 16 amino acids. Germline assignment: CDR1 LNHDA and CDR2 SQIVND (reference sequence). The V end lost 3 bases, the J end lost 0 bases, and 14 bases lay between the germline ends. In DNA form, the CDR3 reads TGTGCCAGTAGTATTGGGTTAGCTCTTATGAACACTGAAGCTTTCTTT. It is translated as CASSIGLALMNTEAFF.

This clone was detected once. The V and J genes are TRBV7-8 and TRBJ1-1; possibly TRBD1 for D (5 bases). The CDR3 totals 15 residues. The ends were cut back, 5 bases at V and 1 base at J, with 14 bases in the middle. The V gene's germline CDR1 is SGHVS and CDR2 FQNEAQ. The CDR3 DNA is TGTGCCAGCAGCGCTAAGGGACTCCCGAACACTGAAGCTTTCTTT. As protein: CASSAKGLPNTEAFF.

The chain recombines TRBV18 with TRBJ2-7; no clear D gene. Trimming removed 0 bases at V and 2 bases at J, with 11 bases between. CDR3 length: 15 amino acids. Germline values: CDR1 KGHSH, CDR2 LQKENI. The CDR3 is CASSPPSGPTYEQYF. The CDR3 region has the DNA TGTGCCAGCTCACCACCGTCGGGTCCCACCTACGAGCAGTACTTC.